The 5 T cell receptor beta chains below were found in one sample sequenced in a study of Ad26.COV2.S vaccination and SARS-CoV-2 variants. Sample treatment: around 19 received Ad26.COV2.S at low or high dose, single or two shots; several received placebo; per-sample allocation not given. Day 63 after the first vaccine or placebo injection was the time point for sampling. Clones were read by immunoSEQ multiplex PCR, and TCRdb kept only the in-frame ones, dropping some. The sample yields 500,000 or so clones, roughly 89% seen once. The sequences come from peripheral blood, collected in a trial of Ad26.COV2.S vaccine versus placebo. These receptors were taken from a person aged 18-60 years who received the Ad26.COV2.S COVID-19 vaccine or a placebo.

CDR3 amino acids: CATSGFQRGLEETQYF. The CDR3 DNA follows: TGTGCCACCAGTGGATTTCAGCGGGGGCTGGAGGAGACCCAGTACTTC. The chain is built from TRBV24-1 and TRBJ2-5; 8 nucleotides agree with TRBD2. Per germline, CDR1 KGHDR and CDR2 SFDVKD. This CDR3 is built from 16 residues. V shed 5 bases, J shed 5 bases, and the junction held 12 bases outside the gene matches.

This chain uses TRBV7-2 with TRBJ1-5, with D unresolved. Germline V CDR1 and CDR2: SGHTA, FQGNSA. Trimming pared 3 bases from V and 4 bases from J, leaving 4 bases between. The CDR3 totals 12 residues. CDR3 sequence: CASSFMNQPQHF. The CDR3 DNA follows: TGTGCCAGCAGCTTTATGAATCAGCCCCAGCATTTT.

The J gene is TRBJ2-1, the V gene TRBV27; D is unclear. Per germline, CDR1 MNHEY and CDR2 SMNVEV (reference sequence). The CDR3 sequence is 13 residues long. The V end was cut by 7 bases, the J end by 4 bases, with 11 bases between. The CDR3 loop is CASTDRVYNEQFF. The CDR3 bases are TGTGCCAGCACCGACCGAGTTTACAATGAGCAGTTCTTC.

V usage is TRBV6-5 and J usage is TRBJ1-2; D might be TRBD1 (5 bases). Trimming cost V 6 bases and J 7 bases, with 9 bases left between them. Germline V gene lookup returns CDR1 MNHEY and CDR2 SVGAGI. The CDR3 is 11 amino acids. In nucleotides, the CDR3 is TGTGCCAGCAGCGTCGGGGGTGGCTACACCTTC. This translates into CASSVGGGYTF.

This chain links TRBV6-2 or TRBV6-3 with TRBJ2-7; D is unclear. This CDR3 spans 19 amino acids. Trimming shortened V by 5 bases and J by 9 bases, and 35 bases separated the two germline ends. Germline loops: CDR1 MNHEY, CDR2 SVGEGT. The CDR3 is CASSQRVKLLRALVMGQYF. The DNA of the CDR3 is TGTGCCAGCAGTCAGAGAGTTAAACTCCTACGAGCTCTGGTGATGGGGCAGTACTTC.